This entry lists 17 T cell receptor beta chains sequenced from one sample in a study of brain T cells in children with intractable seizures (dated by TCRdb to about 2021). This sample's time point label indicates: resected brain tissue, or blood drawn just prior to surgery. Libraries were constructed by the immunoSEQ multiplex PCR assay. TCRdb re-hosts the immuneACCESS table, in-frame sequences only. Its copies lack some clones; in the studies checked, an unresolved V gene accounts for under half of them, and the cause for the rest is not known. The sample contains 110,000 or so clones, approximately 94% of them found a single time. The leading ten clones occupy under 4.5% of the sample. Sequenced material: peripheral blood, taken at surgery. These receptors originate from a boy younger than two with hemimegalencephaly and intractable seizures.

This chain uses TRBV28 with TRBJ2-2; the match to TRBD1 covers 11 bases. Per germline, CDR1 MDHEN and CDR2 SYDVKM. The CDR3 covers 15 residues. With 2 bases clipped from V and 7 bases from J, the junction kept 3 bases outside the gene matches. CDR3 nucleotide sequence: TGTGCCAGCAGTTTAGGACAGGGGGCTATCGGGGAGCTGTTTTTT. Its protein product is CASSLGQGAIGELFF. Full variable domain (missing parts from reference TRBV28 and TRBJ2-2): DVKVTQSSRYLVKRTGEKVFLECVQDMDHENMFWYRQDPGLGLRLIYFSYDVKMKEKGDIPEGYSVSREKKERFSLILESASTNQTSMYLCASSLGQGAIGELFFGEGSRLTVL.

The genes are TRBV28 and TRBJ2-3, with D unclear. The CDR3 spans 14 residues. Germline V gene data show CDR1 as MDHEN and CDR2 as SYDVKM. V was pared by 3 bases and J by 5 bases, with 12 bases between. The CDR3 spells CASSLPREGDTQYF. The CDR3 coding sequence is TGTGCCAGCAGTTTGCCCCGCGAAGGAGATACGCAGTATTTT.

The chain joins TRBV19 to TRBJ1-4, with 7 bases fitting TRBD1. CDR1 and CDR2 from the germline V gene are LNHDA and SQIVND (reference sequence). The CDR3 spans 19 residues. V lost 5 bases, J lost 0 bases, and 15 bases stayed unmatched. CDR3 sequence reads: CASSYVAARQGSTNEKLFF. The CDR3 nucleotides are TGTGCCAGTAGTTACGTTGCCGCTCGACAGGGTTCAACTAATGAAAAACTGTTTTTT.

The chain joins TRBV5-6 to TRBJ2-5; a possible D gene is TRBD2 (5 bases). The germline V gene encodes CDR1 SGHDT and CDR2 YYEEEE. The CDR3 totals 13 residues. Trimming left V 4 bases short and J 4 bases short, with 11 bases between. The chain's CDR3 is CASSPVEAETQYF. CDR3 DNA: TGTGCCAGCAGCCCGGTGGAGGCAGAGACCCAGTACTTC.

The chain carries TRBV20-1 and TRBJ2-1; D not certain. Per germline, CDR1 DFQATT and CDR2 SNEGSKA (reference sequence). This CDR3 is 11 amino acids long. The V and J ends lost 2 bases and 9 bases respectively, with 8 bases between them. In nucleotides, the CDR3 is TGCAGTGCTAGAATCTGGGGTGAGCAGTTCTTC. Protein: CSARIWGEQFF.

The chain links TRBV28 to TRBJ2-3; TRBD2 agrees at 8 bases. The CDR3 consists of 16 residues. With 3 bases clipped from V and 4 bases from J, the junction kept 9 bases outside the gene matches. Germline loops: CDR1 MDHEN, CDR2 SYDVKM. The CDR3 sequence: CASSFLRREAPDTQYF. The CDR3 nucleotides are TGTGCCAGCAGTTTCCTAAGGCGGGAGGCGCCAGATACGCAGTATTTT.

The chain joins TRBV18 to TRBJ1-6, with a weak D call TRBD1 (5 bases). V was cut by 2 bases and J by 10 bases, with 6 bases left in between. CDR3 length: 12 amino acids. Germline assignment: CDR1 KGHSH and CDR2 LQKENI. This CDR3 reads CASSPGDSPLHF. The CDR3 nucleotides are TGTGCCAGCTCACCAGGGGACTCACCCCTCCACTTT.

The chain joins TRBV5-1 to TRBJ2-7, with TRBD2 as a possible D gene (5 bases). V lost 1 base, J lost 2 bases, and 10 bases lay in between. Germline values: CDR1 SGHRS, CDR2 YFSETQ. The CDR3 length is 14 residues. CDR3 amino acids: CASSLSGSAYEQYF. CDR3 nucleotide sequence: TGCGCCAGCAGCTTGAGTGGGAGTGCCTACGAGCAGTACTTC.

The chain uses TRBV2 and TRBJ2-1; TRBD2 aligns across 12 bases. Germline V gene sequence: CDR1 SNHLY, CDR2 FYNNEI. V shed 6 bases and J 0 bases; nucleotides not matched to a gene: 21. The CDR3 is made up of 22 amino acids. The CDR3 reads CASSTTGGGLAGTPRSYNEQFF. In DNA, the CDR3 is TGTGCCAGCAGCACCACAGGGGGTGGACTAGCGGGAACCCCCCGCTCCTACAATGAGCAGTTCTTC.

The chain couples TRBV5-6 to TRBJ2-1, with unresolved D. V lost 1 base and J lost 0, with 11 bases in between. The germline V gene has CDR1 SGHDT and CDR2 YYEEEE. The length of the CDR3 is 16 residues. The CDR3 region has the DNA TGTGCCAGCAGCTTGCGATGGGTAGGCTCCTACAATGAGCAGTTCTTC. Protein sequence: CASSLRWVGSYNEQFF.

The V and J genes are TRBV4-1 and TRBJ2-1; D unresolved. Germline CDR1 reads MGHRA; CDR2 reads YSYEKL. The CDR3 extends over 14 amino acids. Deletions cut 4 bases from V and 7 bases from J, with 14 bases between. The CDR3 spells CASSPRESRNEQFF. The DNA for the CDR3 is TGCGCCAGCAGCCCCAGAGAAAGTAGGAATGAGCAGTTCTTC.

Concerning this clone itself: This CDR3 is also generated by other DNA sequences in the sample. The chain combines TRBV27 with TRBJ1-5; D is undetermined. Per the germline V gene, CDR1 is MNHEY and CDR2 is SMNVEV (reference sequence). The CDR3 contains 14 residues. V lost 3 bases to trimming and J lost 2 bases, with 8 bases between them. The CDR3 loop reads CASSFGGRNQPQHF. The DNA for the CDR3 is TGTGCCAGCAGTTTCGGAGGGCGCAATCAGCCCCAGCATTTT.

The rearrangement joins TRBV9 to TRBJ1-2, with 10 bases that match TRBD1. Unmatched junction bases numbered 6, after V lost 0 bases and J lost 7 bases. The CDR3 runs 15 residues. The germline gives CDR1 SGDLS, CDR2 YYNGEE. The CDR3 is CASSVDGDRGLGYTF. The DNA for the CDR3 is TGTGCCAGCAGCGTAGATGGTGACAGGGGGCTTGGCTACACCTTC.

V gene TRBV28 combines with J gene TRBJ1-2; D gene unclear. Trimming removed 1 base from V and 6 bases from J, with 12 bases in between. CDR3 length: 14 residues. Germline CDR1 reads MDHEN; CDR2 reads SYDVKM. The CDR3 region is CASSLSSGLDGYTF. CDR3 in DNA: TGTGCCAGCAGTTTATCATCCGGGTTGGATGGCTACACCTTC.

This chain connects TRBV7-6 to TRBJ2-7; TRBD1 aligns across 10 bases. The length of the CDR3 is 19 residues. In germline, CDR1 is SGHVS, CDR2 FNYEAQ. V trimming: 5 bases; J trimming: 2 bases; junction bases outside the gene matches: 18. CDR3 nucleotides: TGTGCCAGCAGCCGTCTCCCTGGGCGGACCGGGACAGGGGCCTACGAGCAGTACTTC. Translating it yields CASSRLPGRTGTGAYEQYF.

This chain connects TRBV3-1 (or the pseudogene TRBV3-2) to TRBJ2-3, with 10 bases identical to TRBD2. The length of the CDR3 is 15 residues. The germline gives CDR1 LGHDT, CDR2 YNNKEL (reference sequence). J was trimmed by 1 base and V by 6 bases; bases with no gene match: 4. The CDR3 is CASRKRGGGTDTQYF. In DNA, the CDR3 is TGTGCCAGCAGGAAGCGGGGGGGAGGCACAGATACGCAGTATTTT.

The chain combines TRBV7-2 with TRBJ2-1; no firm D call. Trimming stripped 7 bases from V and 5 bases from J, with 21 bases between. Germline V CDR1 and CDR2: SGHTA, FQGNSA. This CDR3 is built from 16 residues. DNA for the CDR3: TGTGCCAGCATCTCTCCCAAAAGACCTCAGGACAATGAGCAGTTCTTC. It codes for CASISPKRPQDNEQFF.